This entry concerns a single T cell receptor beta chain. Its antigen specificity is not known. No base-level quality is on record; no much larger clone is a single base apart. The protocol used for the library was PCR. The instrument given in TCRdb is Illumina HiSeq 2500. To normalize quantification of the TCRbeta repertoire, the TCR libraries were built with molecular barcoding that relied on unique molecular identifiers. Starting from the raw public reads, TCRdb applied fastp trimming at Q25, assembled clones with MiXCR and retained in-frame beta chains. Identical CDR3 protein sequences are pooled into one entry, listed with their most common genes and DNA. The sample includes about 580,000 distinct CDR3 sequences, with roughly 24% observed a single time. The ten most abundant clones make up 14% of the sample. This sample was included in a study of T-cell reconstitution after alpha-beta-depleted transplantation in children (dated by TCRdb to 2016 to 2018). At the level of the whole study: T-cell immune reconstitution after TCRalphabeta/CD19-depleted allogeneic hematopoietic cell transplantation in children was quantitatively tracked in the study by means of TCR repertoire profiling.

Points the paper makes about the study in general: The apparently early recovery of alphabetaT-cell counts about two months after transplant reportedly depended on only several hundred rapidly expanded clones that came from non-depleted graft cells. In some patients, high TCRbeta diversity at day 60 was attributed to recipient T cells and intrathymic progenitors that had survived conditioning. Over the following months the frequencies of hyperexpanded clones went down, and after one year T-cell counts and TCRbeta diversity were mostly credited to newly produced T cells.

In the paper's terms, the treatment or condition label means: allogeneic hematopoietic cell transplantation with graft depleted of TCRalphabeta T cells and CD19 B cells. The children who served as transplant recipients had been given grafts of TCRalphabeta/CD19-depleted allogeneic hematopoietic cells. The input for sequencing was PBMCs, mostly from graft donor cells, taken 360 days after TCRalphabeta/CD19-depleted stem cell transplant. This TCR derives from a boy under two years old who had a stem cell transplant for acute myeloid leukemia, so the T cells may come from the graft donor.

CDR3 loop: CASSQARSMDEQYF. Read as DNA, the sequence is TGTGCCAGCAGCCAGGCCAGGTCTATGGACGAGCAGTACTTC. The rearranged chain carries TRBV16 and TRBJ2-7; the D gene is not confidently resolved. The CDR3 measures 14 amino acids from cysteine to phenylalanine. CDR3 DNA only is kept here, 42 bases in frame from base 1. V loses 3 bases of germline sequence and J loses 5 bases, and the interval between the two ends is 14 bases. The germline V gene supplies CDR1 KGHSY and CDR2 FQNENV.